Described below is a single TCR beta chain sequence and its context. Its recognized antigen is unknown. No much larger clone is present one base from it, and per-base qualities are unavailable. Inclusive of the bounding cysteine and phenylalanine, the CDR3 is 13 residues long. Only the CDR3 DNA stays, 39 bases, in frame from base 1. CDR1 and CDR2, looked up from the germline V gene (reference sequence), are DFQATT and SNEGSKA. Ends trimmed: V by 6 bases, J by 8 bases; bases unmatched to a gene: 8. The record originates from a study of CD8 T cells in ankylosing spondylitis (dated by TCRdb to about 2017). About the investigation overall: T cell receptor beta repertoires were profiled in healthy donors and ankylosing spondylitis patients so that disease-linked TCR variants could be found. In total, the full study cohort was made up of nearly 110 healthy donors and 25 or so ankylosing spondylitis patients. Peripheral blood was sampled, and synovial fluid was additionally collected from ankylosing spondylitis patients. Points the paper makes about the study in general: Significant enrichment of the disease-linked clones was reported in matched synovial fluid samples from ankylosing spondylitis patients. A TCR beta motif of roughly 8 highly homologous amino acid variants appeared characteristic of blood from ankylosing spondylitis patients. Some of the motif variants had been reported before in the synovial fluid and blood of reactive arthritis patients, a finding that suggests common disease-initiation mechanisms. The disease-linked clones showed a CD8+ phenotype and occurred at relatively low frequencies in peripheral blood.

Sequencing was performed on an Illumina HiSeq 2500. TCR beta libraries were prepared by quantitative 5'-RACE with molecular barcodes. The original pipeline was this. A new computational method based on a probabilistic model of VDJ rearrangement was used to identify disease-linked TCR variants. TCRdb cleaned the public reads at Q25 with fastp, built clones with MiXCR and kept in-frame beta chains. Identical CDR3 protein sequences are pooled into one entry, listed with their most common genes and DNA. The V and J calls shown here were made by TCRdb, not taken from the authors' results. The sample has about 840,000 distinct CDR3 sequences on record, 12% of them singletons. The ten largest clonotypes hold roughly 0.51% of the sample.

The sequencing input was blood, either unsorted or a sorted T cell fraction (not recorded which). This receptor was obtained from a male donor with ankylosing spondylitis. The V and J genes are TRBV20-1 and TRBJ1-4, with TRBD1 identical over 8 junction bases. The CDR3 protein is CSAIRQGQEKLFF. The DNA sequence is given as TGCAGTGCCATAAGACAGGGGCAGGAAAAACTGTTTTTT.